The rows below give T cell receptor beta chains drawn from one sample of a study of CD8+ T cells in alopecia areata. TCRdb's table, derived via immunoSEQ multiplex PCR, lists solely in-frame clones and lacks some. This sample has 200,000 to 250,000 clones, with 66% found just once. The sample was CD4+ T cells sorted from blood, taken at week 44, from a patient treated with tofacitinib. All receptors come from a human donor with alopecia areata. Both conserved end residues are part of each CDR3. D genes are given only for firm matches. Size is stated for part of the rows, as once, few or many counts, or as a class when the clone is expanded.

j_call: TRBJ2-7; v_call: TRBV2; clone_size: many; d_call: NA; cdr3_nt: TGTGCCAGCAGTGGGCAGGGCCCCTCTCGCGAGCAGTACTTC; cdr3_aa: CASSGQGPSREQYF
j_call: TRBJ1-5; v_call: TRBV2; clone_size: NA; d_call: TRBD1; cdr3_nt: TGTGCCAGTAAAACCGGGACAGGGTATGCTCAGCCCCAGCATTTT; cdr3_aa: CASKTGTGYAQPQHF
j_call: TRBJ1-5; v_call: TRBV30; clone_size: NA; d_call: TRBD1; cdr3_nt: TGTGCCTGGAGTGTTCGAGGGGGCGTAAATCAGCCCCAGCATTTT; cdr3_aa: CAWSVRGGVNQPQHF
j_call: TRBJ2-7; v_call: TRBV7-8; clone_size: once; d_call: NA; cdr3_nt: TGTGCCAGCAGCTTAGAAGGAGATCGGCAGTACTTC; cdr3_aa: CASSLEGDRQYF
j_call: TRBJ2-3; v_call: TRBV30; clone_size: NA; d_call: TRBD2; cdr3_nt: TGTGCCTGGAGCGGGACTAGCGGGGGCCAGCACAGAGATACGCAGTATTTT; cdr3_aa: CAWSGTSGGQHRDTQYF
j_call: TRBJ2-7; v_call: TRBV5-6; clone_size: NA; d_call: NA; cdr3_nt: TGTGCCAGCAGAAGGACGGGTACCTACGAGCAGTACTTC; cdr3_aa: CASRRTGTYEQYF
j_call: TRBJ2-6; v_call: TRBV5-1; clone_size: few; d_call: NA; cdr3_nt: TGCGCCAGCAGCATGGGGGCCGGGGCCAACGTCCTGACTTTC; cdr3_aa: CASSMGAGANVLTF
j_call: TRBJ1-5; v_call: TRBV6-5; clone_size: NA; d_call: NA; cdr3_nt: TGTGCCAGTCGGTCTTCAATGGACCAGCCCCAGCATTTT; cdr3_aa: CASRSSMDQPQHF
j_call: TRBJ1-2; v_call: TRBV7-2; clone_size: once; d_call: NA; cdr3_nt: TGTGCCAGCAGCTTAAGGGTCAACACAGAGTATGGCTACACCTTC; cdr3_aa: CASSLRVNTEYGYTF
j_call: TRBJ2-3; v_call: TRBV13; clone_size: NA; d_call: NA; cdr3_nt: TGTGCCAGCAGCTTAGGTCGGCTCGTCGATACGCAGTATTTT; cdr3_aa: CASSLGRLVDTQYF
j_call: TRBJ1-1; v_call: TRBV29-1; clone_size: NA; d_call: NA; cdr3_nt: TGCAGCGTTATTGGGATAACTGAAGCTTTCTTT; cdr3_aa: CSVIGITEAFF
j_call: TRBJ2-1; v_call: TRBV7-3; clone_size: NA; d_call: TRBD2; cdr3_nt: TGTGCCAGCAGCTTCCTAGCGGGGGGGCACAATGAGCAGTTCTTC; cdr3_aa: CASSFLAGGHNEQFF
j_call: TRBJ1-1; v_call: TRBV6-5; clone_size: NA; d_call: NA; cdr3_nt: TGTGCCAGCAGCGTCGGCACTGAAGCTTTCTTT; cdr3_aa: CASSVGTEAFF
j_call: TRBJ1-1; v_call: TRBV9; clone_size: few; d_call: NA; cdr3_nt: TGTGCCAGCAGCACCCAAGGGGTCGAAGCTTTCTTT; cdr3_aa: CASSTQGVEAFF
j_call: TRBJ2-7; v_call: TRBV9; clone_size: once; d_call: TRBD1; cdr3_nt: TGTGCCAGCAGCACGGGACAGGGGGCGCGGGAGCAGTACTTC; cdr3_aa: CASSTGQGAREQYF
j_call: TRBJ1-2; v_call: TRBV13; clone_size: NA; d_call: NA; cdr3_nt: TGTGCCAGCAGCTTTTTGGGACAACAACTTCATGGCTACACCTTC; cdr3_aa: CASSFLGQQLHGYTF
j_call: TRBJ2-3; v_call: TRBV6-1; clone_size: few; d_call: NA; cdr3_nt: TGTGCCAGCAGTGTTAGCCGAACCTCTAGCACAGATACGCAGTATTTT; cdr3_aa: CASSVSRTSSTDTQYF
j_call: TRBJ2-1; v_call: TRBV5-8; clone_size: NA; d_call: NA; cdr3_nt: TGTGCCAGCAGCTCGACAATTCACACCTACAATGAGCAGTTCTTC; cdr3_aa: CASSSTIHTYNEQFF
j_call: TRBJ2-1; v_call: TRBV25-1; clone_size: NA; d_call: NA; cdr3_nt: TGTGCCAGCTCCAAGGGCAATGAGCAGTTCTTC; cdr3_aa: CASSKGNEQFF
j_call: TRBJ2-7; v_call: TRBV10-3; clone_size: NA; d_call: NA; cdr3_nt: TGTGCCATCAGTGGGATATCTTACGAGCAGTACTTC; cdr3_aa: CAISGISYEQYF
j_call: TRBJ2-7; v_call: TRBV29-1; clone_size: few; d_call: NA; cdr3_nt: TGCAGCGCCGCCCGGGGGGCGGGAGAGCAGTACTTC; cdr3_aa: CSAARGAGEQYF
j_call: TRBJ1-4; v_call: TRBV19; clone_size: NA; d_call: NA; cdr3_nt: TGTGCCAGTAGTATATGGTCTGCAACTAATGAAAAACTGTTTTTT; cdr3_aa: CASSIWSATNEKLFF
j_call: TRBJ1-2; v_call: TRBV6-1; clone_size: NA; d_call: NA; cdr3_nt: TGTGCCAGCAGTGCCGACCATGGCTACACCTTC; cdr3_aa: CASSADHGYTF
j_call: TRBJ2-3; v_call: TRBV6-1; clone_size: NA; d_call: TRBD2; cdr3_nt: TGTGCCAGCAGGGAGCTAGCGGGAAGCACAGATACGCAGTATTTT; cdr3_aa: CASRELAGSTDTQYF
j_call: TRBJ2-1; v_call: TRBV5-1; clone_size: NA; d_call: NA; cdr3_nt: TGCGCCAGCAGCTTGGGATTCGGCCCTCTCAATGAGCAGTTCTTC; cdr3_aa: CASSLGFGPLNEQFF
j_call: TRBJ2-7; v_call: TRBV4-3; clone_size: NA; d_call: NA; cdr3_nt: TGCGCCAGCAGCCCGACTAGGTCGAAGCTCGAGCAGTACTTC; cdr3_aa: CASSPTRSKLEQYF
j_call: TRBJ2-4; v_call: TRBV29-1; clone_size: NA; d_call: NA; cdr3_nt: TGCAGCGTTGAAGTCACAGAAAACATTCAGTACTTC; cdr3_aa: CSVEVTENIQYF
j_call: TRBJ2-1; v_call: TRBV5-1; clone_size: once; d_call: TRBD2; cdr3_nt: TGCGCCAGCAACTACGGGGGAGGGTTTGAGCAGTTCTTC; cdr3_aa: CASNYGGGFEQFF
j_call: TRBJ2-5; v_call: TRBV7-2; clone_size: once; d_call: NA; cdr3_nt: TGTGCCAGCAGCTCCCCCCCGGAGACCCAGTACTTC; cdr3_aa: CASSSPPETQYF
j_call: TRBJ2-7; v_call: TRBV27; clone_size: few; d_call: NA; cdr3_nt: TGTGCCAGCAGTTTATCGGGACTCCCCTACGAGCAGTACTTC; cdr3_aa: CASSLSGLPYEQYF
j_call: TRBJ1-4; v_call: TRBV29-1; clone_size: few; d_call: NA; cdr3_nt: TGCAGCGTTGGTGTGGGGGGCCTTAATGAAAAACTGTTTTTT; cdr3_aa: CSVGVGGLNEKLFF
j_call: TRBJ2-3; v_call: TRBV5-1; clone_size: NA; d_call: NA; cdr3_nt: TGCGCCAGCAGCAAAAGGACTCCAACTACAGATACGCAGTATTTT; cdr3_aa: CASSKRTPTTDTQYF
j_call: TRBJ2-7; v_call: TRBV5-1; clone_size: NA; d_call: NA; cdr3_nt: TGCGCCAGCAGCAACACCTACGAGCAGTACTTC; cdr3_aa: CASSNTYEQYF
j_call: TRBJ1-4; v_call: TRBV4-3; clone_size: NA; d_call: NA; cdr3_nt: TGCGCCAGCAGCCAAGATGGGCGGGTTAGTGAAAAACTGTTTTTT; cdr3_aa: CASSQDGRVSEKLFF
j_call: TRBJ1-6; v_call: TRBV30; clone_size: NA; d_call: NA; cdr3_nt: TGTGCCTGGAGTGGATTGGGGACGGGAAGCTCCTATAATTCACCCCTCCACTTT; cdr3_aa: CAWSGLGTGSSYNSPLHF
j_call: TRBJ2-4; v_call: TRBV27; clone_size: NA; d_call: NA; cdr3_nt: TGTGCCAGCAGTCCGTCTGGGGGATGGGACATTCAGTACTTC; cdr3_aa: CASSPSGGWDIQYF
j_call: TRBJ1-5; v_call: TRBV29-1; clone_size: NA; d_call: NA; cdr3_nt: TGCAGCGTTGCGGACAGCCCGAATCAGCCCCAGCATTTT; cdr3_aa: CSVADSPNQPQHF
j_call: TRBJ2-1; v_call: TRBV6-6; clone_size: NA; d_call: NA; cdr3_nt: TGTGCCAGCTCCAGGGACTTTCAGTTCTTC; cdr3_aa: CASSRDFQFF
j_call: TRBJ2-4; v_call: TRBV29-1; clone_size: few; d_call: NA; cdr3_nt: TGCAGCGCTGCTTCAGACATTCAGTACTTC; cdr3_aa: CSAASDIQYF
j_call: TRBJ2-7; v_call: TRBV10-3; clone_size: few; d_call: NA; cdr3_nt: TGTGCCATCAAGGAAGAACAAATAGCCGAGCAGTACTTC; cdr3_aa: CAIKEEQIAEQYF
j_call: TRBJ2-7; v_call: TRBV21-1; clone_size: NA; d_call: NA; cdr3_nt: TGTGCCAGCAGCTCGCGACAGGGAAATATCGGCTACGAGCAGTACTTC; cdr3_aa: CASSSRQGNIGYEQYF